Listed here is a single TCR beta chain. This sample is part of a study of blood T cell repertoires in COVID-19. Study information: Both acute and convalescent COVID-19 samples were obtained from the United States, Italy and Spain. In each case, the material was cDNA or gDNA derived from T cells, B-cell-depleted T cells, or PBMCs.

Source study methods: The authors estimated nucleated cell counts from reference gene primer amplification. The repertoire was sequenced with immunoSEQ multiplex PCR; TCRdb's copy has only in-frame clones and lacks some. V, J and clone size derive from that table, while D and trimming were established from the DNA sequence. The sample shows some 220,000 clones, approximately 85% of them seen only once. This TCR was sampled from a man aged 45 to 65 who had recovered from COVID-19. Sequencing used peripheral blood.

The CDR3 DNA reads as TGTGCCAGCAGCCACGGGGTTGGTGGCAATCAGCCCCAGCATTTT. Translation: CASSHGVGGNQPQHF. The rearrangement joins TRBV3-1 (or the pseudogene TRBV3-2) to TRBJ1-5, with no clear D. V was clipped by 3 bases and J by 2 bases, with 11 bases between them. This CDR3 has 15 residues. Germline V CDR1 and CDR2: LGHDT, YNNKEL (reference sequence).